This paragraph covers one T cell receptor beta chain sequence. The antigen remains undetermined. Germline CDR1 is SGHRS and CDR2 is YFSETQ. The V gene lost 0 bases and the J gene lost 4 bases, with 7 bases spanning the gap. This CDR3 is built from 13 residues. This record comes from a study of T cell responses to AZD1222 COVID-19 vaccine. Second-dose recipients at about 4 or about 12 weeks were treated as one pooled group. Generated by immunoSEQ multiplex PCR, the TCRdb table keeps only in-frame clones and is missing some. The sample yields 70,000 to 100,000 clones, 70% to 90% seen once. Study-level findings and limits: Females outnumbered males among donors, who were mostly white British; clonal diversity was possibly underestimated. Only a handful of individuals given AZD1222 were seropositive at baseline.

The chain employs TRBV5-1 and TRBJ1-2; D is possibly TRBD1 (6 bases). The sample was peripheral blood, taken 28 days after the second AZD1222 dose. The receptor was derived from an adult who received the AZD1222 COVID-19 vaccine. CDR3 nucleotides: TGCGCCAGCAGCTTGGACAGGGCCTATGGCTACACCTTC. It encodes CASSLDRAYGYTF.